This T cell receptor (beta chain) came from a study of shared clonotypes between healthy human individuals. Only CD45RO-negative cells positively selected for CCR7 counted as naive CD8 cells, so terminally differentiated effector memory CD45RA+ cells were excluded. CDR1 MGHRA and CDR2 YSYEKL come from the germline V gene. This CDR3 is built from 13 residues. V lost 1 base and J lost 3, with 7 bases in between. Findings and limits, study-wide: The naive CD4 repertoires of several donors were compared, and 5% to 6.5% of clonotypes were shared.

For this clone: Its cognate antigen is unknown. At the DNA level, this CDR3 is encoded by other sequences in the same sample as well.

When replicate PCRs were run on sorted subsets, they used about 220 ng DNA, about 30,000 T cell genomes. Profiling relied on immunoSEQ multiplex PCR, and the TCRdb table lists in-frame clones only, not all of them. The sample records 2 million to 2.5 million clones, approximately 94% being singletons. The source is a man between 18 and 29 years old in good health. The J gene is TRBJ2-7, the V gene TRBV4-1; maybe TRBD2 (5 bases). The specimen sequenced was naive CD8+ T cells sorted from blood. The CDR3 DNA is TGCGCCAGCAGCCAAGGGACTTTCTACGAGCAGTACTTC. It codes for CASSQGTFYEQYF.